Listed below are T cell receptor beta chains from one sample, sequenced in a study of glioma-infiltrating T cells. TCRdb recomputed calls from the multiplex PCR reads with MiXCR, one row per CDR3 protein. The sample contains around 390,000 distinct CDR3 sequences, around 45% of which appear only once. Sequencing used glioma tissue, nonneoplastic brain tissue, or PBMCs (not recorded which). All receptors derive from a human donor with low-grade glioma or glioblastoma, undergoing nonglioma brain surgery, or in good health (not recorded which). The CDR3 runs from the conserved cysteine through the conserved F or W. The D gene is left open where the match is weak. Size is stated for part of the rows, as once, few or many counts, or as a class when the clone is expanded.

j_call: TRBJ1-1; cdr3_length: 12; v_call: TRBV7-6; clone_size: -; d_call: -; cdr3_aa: CASSPGDGEAFF; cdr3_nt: TGTGCCAGCAGTCCTGGGGATGGTGAAGCTTTCTTT
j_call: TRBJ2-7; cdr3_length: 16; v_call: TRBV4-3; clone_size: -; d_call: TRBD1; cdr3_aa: CASNRSWTGDDYEQYF; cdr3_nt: TGCGCCAGCAACCGATCTTGGACAGGGGATGATTACGAGCAGTACTTC
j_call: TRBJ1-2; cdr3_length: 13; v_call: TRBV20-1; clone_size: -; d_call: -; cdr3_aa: CSAMYRINYGYTF; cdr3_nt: TGCAGTGCCATGTACAGAATTAACTATGGCTACACCTTC
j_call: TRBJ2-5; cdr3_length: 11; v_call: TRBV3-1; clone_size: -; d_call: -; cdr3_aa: CASSQEGTQYF; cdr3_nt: TGTGCCAGCAGCCAAGAGGGGACCCAGTACTTC
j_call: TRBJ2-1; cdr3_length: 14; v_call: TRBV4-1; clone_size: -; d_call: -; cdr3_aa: CASSRDKLAYEQFF; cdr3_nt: TGCGCCAGCAGCAGGGATAAGTTAGCGTATGAGCAGTTCTTC
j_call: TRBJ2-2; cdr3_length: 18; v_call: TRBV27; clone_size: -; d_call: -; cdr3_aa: CASSSWGVGGLPYVELFF; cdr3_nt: TGTGCCAGCAGTTCCTGGGGGGTAGGGGGGTTACCCTACGTGGAGCTGTTTTTT
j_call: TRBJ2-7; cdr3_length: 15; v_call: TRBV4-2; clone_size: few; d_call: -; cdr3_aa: CASSHLATGRYEQYF; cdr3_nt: TGTGCCAGCAGCCACCTCGCGACAGGGAGGTACGAGCAGTACTTC
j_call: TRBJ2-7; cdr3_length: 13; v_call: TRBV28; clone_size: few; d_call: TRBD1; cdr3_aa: CASSYGQARGQYF; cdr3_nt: TGTGCCAGCAGCTACGGACAGGCTCGCGGGCAGTACTTC
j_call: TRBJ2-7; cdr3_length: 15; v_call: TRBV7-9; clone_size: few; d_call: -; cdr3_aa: CASSLDIQGRYEQYF; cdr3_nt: TGTGCCAGCAGCTTAGACATCCAGGGGAGATACGAGCAGTACTTC
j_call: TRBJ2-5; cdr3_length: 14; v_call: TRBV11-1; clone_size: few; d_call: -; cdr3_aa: CASSLAHWEETQYF; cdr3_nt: TGTGCCAGCAGCTTAGCCCATTGGGAAGAGACCCAGTACTTC
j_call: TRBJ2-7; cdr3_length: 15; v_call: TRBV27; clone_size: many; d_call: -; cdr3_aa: CASSRWIGETYEQYF; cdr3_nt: TGTGCCAGCAGCCGGTGGATAGGAGAGACCTACGAGCAGTACTTC
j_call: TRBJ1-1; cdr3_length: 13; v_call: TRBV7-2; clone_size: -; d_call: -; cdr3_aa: CASSLVPGTEAFF; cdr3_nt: TGTGCCAGCAGCTTAGTGCCCGGGACTGAAGCTTTCTTT
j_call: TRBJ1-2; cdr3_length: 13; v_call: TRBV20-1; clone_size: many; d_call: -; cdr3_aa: CSASDSIQYGYTF; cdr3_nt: TGCAGTGCTAGTGACAGTATACAATATGGCTACACCTTC
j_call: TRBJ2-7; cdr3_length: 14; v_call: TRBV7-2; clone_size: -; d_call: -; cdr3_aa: CASSSGARLGEQYF; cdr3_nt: TGTGCCAGCAGCTCCGGGGCGCGGCTTGGAGAGCAGTACTTC
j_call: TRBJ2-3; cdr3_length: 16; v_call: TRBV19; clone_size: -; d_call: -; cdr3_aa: CASSLLWDPSTDTQYF; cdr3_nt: TGTGCCAGCAGTTTATTGTGGGACCCTAGCACAGATACGCAGTATTTT
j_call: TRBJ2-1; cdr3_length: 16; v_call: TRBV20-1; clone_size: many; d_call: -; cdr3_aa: CSARDKRGVSYNEQFF; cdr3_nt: TGCAGTGCTAGAGATAAACGAGGAGTCTCCTACAATGAGCAGTTCTTC
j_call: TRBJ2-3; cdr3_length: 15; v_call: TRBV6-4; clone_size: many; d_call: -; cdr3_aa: CASSDGTGDTDTQYF; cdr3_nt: TGTGCCAGCAGTGACGGGACTGGAGACACAGATACGCAGTATTTT
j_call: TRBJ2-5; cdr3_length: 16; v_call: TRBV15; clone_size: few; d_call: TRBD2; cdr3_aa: CATTPQTSGFQETQYF; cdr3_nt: TGTGCCACCACCCCCCAGACTAGCGGTTTCCAAGAGACCCAGTACTTC
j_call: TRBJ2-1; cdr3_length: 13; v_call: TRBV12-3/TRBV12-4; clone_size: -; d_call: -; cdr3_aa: CASSVASYNEQFF; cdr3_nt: TGTGCCAGCAGCGTAGCTTCTTACAATGAGCAGTTCTTC
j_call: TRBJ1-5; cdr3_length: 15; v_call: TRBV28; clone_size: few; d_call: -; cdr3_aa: CASSQTGLGEWPQHF; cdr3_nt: TGTGCCAGCAGCCAAACAGGGCTCGGTGAGTGGCCCCAGCATTTT
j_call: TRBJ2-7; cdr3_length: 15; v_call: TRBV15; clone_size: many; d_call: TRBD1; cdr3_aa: CATSRGGQGTYEQYF; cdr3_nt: TGTGCCACCAGCAGAGGTGGACAGGGAACCTACGAGCAGTACTTC
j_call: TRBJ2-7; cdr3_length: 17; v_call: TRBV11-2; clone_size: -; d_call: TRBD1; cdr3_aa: CASSFGGLGGYGYEQYF; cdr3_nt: TGTGCCAGCAGCTTCGGCGGGTTAGGGGGCTACGGCTACGAGCAGTACTTC
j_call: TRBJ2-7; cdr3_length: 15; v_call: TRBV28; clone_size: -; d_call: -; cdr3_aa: CASRWTGGTSYEQYF; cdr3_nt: TGTGCCAGCAGGTGGACAGGAGGGACCTCCTACGAGCAGTACTTC
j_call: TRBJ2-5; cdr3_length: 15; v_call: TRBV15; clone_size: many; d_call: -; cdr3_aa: CATSRDPGGQETQYF; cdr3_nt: TGTGCCACCAGCAGAGATCCCGGGGGCCAAGAGACCCAGTACTTC
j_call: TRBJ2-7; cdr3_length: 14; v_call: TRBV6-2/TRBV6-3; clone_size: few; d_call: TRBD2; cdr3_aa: CASSRRLAAYEQYF; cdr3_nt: TGTGCCAGCAGTCGTCGACTAGCGGCGTACGAGCAGTACTTC
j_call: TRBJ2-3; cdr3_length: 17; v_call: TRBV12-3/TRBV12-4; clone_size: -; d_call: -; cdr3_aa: CASSLVGEARPTWAQYF; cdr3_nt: TGTGCCAGCAGTTTAGTCGGGGAGGCCAGACCAACTTGGGCGCAGTATTTT
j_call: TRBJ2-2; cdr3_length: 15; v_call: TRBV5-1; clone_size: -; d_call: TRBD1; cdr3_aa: CASSPQGQDTGELFF; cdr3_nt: TGCGCCAGCAGCCCGCAGGGACAGGACACCGGGGAGCTGTTTTTT
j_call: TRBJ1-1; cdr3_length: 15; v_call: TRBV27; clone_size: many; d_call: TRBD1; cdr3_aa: CASSLLQGANTEAFF; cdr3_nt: TGTGCCAGCAGTCTCTTACAGGGGGCGAACACTGAAGCTTTCTTT
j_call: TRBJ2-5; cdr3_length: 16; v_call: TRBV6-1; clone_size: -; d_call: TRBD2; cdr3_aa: CASSPTTSGSRETQYF; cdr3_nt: TGTGCCAGCAGTCCAACGACTAGCGGGAGCAGGGAGACCCAGTACTTC
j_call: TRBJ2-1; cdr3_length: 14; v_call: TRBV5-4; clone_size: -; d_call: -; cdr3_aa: CASSTGWKGAEQFF; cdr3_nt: TGTGCCAGCAGCACAGGTTGGAAAGGAGCTGAGCAGTTCTTC
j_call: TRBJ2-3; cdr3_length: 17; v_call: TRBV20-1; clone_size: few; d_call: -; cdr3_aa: CSARVGTVGQLIDTQYF; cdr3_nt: TGCAGTGCTAGAGTTGGGACGGTCGGGCAGTTGATAGATACGCAGTATTTT
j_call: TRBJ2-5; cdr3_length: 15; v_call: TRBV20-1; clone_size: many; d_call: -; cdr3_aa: CSARAVGRPQETQYF; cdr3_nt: TGCAGTGCTAGAGCGGTGGGCAGGCCTCAAGAGACCCAGTACTTC
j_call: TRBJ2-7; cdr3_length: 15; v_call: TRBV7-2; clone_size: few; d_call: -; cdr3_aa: CASSLALGGSYEQYF; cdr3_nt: TGTGCCAGCAGCTTAGCGCTGGGTGGGTCCTACGAGCAGTACTTC
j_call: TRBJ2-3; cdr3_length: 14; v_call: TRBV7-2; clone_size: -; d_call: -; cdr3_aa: CASGLGGFTDTQYF; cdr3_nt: TGTGCCAGCGGCTTAGGGGGTTTCACAGATACGCAGTATTTT
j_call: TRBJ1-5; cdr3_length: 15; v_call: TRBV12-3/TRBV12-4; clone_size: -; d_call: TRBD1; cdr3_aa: CASVPGGDSNQPQHF; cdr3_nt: TGTGCCAGCGTACCAGGGGGAGATAGCAATCAGCCCCAGCATTTT
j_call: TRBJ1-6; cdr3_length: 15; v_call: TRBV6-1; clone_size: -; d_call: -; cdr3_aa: CAFAAGESYNSPLHF; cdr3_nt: TGTGCCTTCGCAGCGGGTGAAAGTTATAATTCACCCCTCCACTTT
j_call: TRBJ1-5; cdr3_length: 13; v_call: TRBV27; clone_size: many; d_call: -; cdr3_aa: CASGALGNQPQHF; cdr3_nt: TGTGCCAGCGGGGCCTTGGGGAATCAGCCCCAGCATTTT
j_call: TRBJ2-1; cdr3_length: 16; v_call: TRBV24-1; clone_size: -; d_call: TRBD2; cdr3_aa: CATSDSGTSPHNEQFF; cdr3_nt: TGTGCCACCAGTGATTCCGGGACTAGCCCCCACAATGAGCAGTTCTTC
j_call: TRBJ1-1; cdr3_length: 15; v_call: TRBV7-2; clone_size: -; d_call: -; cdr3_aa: CASSLAGWGDTEAFF; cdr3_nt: TGTGCCAGCAGCTTGGCGGGGTGGGGAGATACTGAAGCTTTCTTT
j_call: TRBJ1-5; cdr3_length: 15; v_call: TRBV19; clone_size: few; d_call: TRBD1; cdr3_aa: CASTSTGISNQPQHF; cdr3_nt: TGTGCCAGTACCTCGACAGGGATTAGCAATCAGCCCCAGCATTTT
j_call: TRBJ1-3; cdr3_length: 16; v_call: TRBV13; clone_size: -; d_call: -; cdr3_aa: CASSVGQLFSGNTIYF; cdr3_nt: TGTGCCAGCAGCGTAGGGCAGCTGTTCTCTGGAAACACCATATATTTT